This T cell receptor (beta chain) is drawn from a study of spatial heterogeneity in lung cancer. On the study more broadly: Across tumor regions, counts of TCR transcripts showed a strong correlation with a T cell module score derived from matched bulk RNA-seq. General observations from the study: Tracking of tumor mutation counts was seen in expanded intratumoral alpha and beta TCR counts.

V was clipped by 4 bases and J by 4 bases; unmatched bases: 3. Germline V lookup: CDR1 SGHDN, CDR2 FVKESK. CDR3 size: 13 residues. Time point reported: sample taken at primary tumor resection. Whole RNA, which was extracted from tumor, nontumor lung tissue or frozen PBMC, was sequenced without any cell sorting. Via MiXCR, TCRdb re-called the 5' RACE reads, giving one row per CDR3 protein. The table lists roughly 8,400 distinct CDR3 sequences, over 9.5% of them singletons. In its sample, this clonotype ranks as medium-sized. Its antigen is currently unknown. This clonotype was obtained from a male donor with early-stage non-small cell lung cancer. The V and J genes are TRBV14 and TRBJ1-2, with 7 bases lining up with TRBD1. Sequencing used lung tumor tissue, obtained at surgery. The CDR3 coding sequence is TGTGCCAGCAGCCCTACAGGGGTCTATGGCTACACCTTC. Protein: CASSPTGVYGYTF. Filled out from reference TRBV14 and TRBJ1-2, the complete variable domain reads EAGVTQFPSHSVIEKGQTVTLRCDPISGHDNLYWYRRVMGKEIKFLLHFVKESKQDESGMPNNRFLAERTGGTYSTLKVQPAELEDSGVYFCASSPTGVYGYTFGSGTRLTVV.